What follows are 15 T cell receptor beta chains derived from one specimen sequenced in a study of beta chain features in type 1 diabetes. Findings and caveats of the study: Within each of all four CD4+ subsets, Type 1 diabetes patients had TCRB CDR3s that were moderately but significantly shorter.

These TCRs are of unknown antigen specificity. Expressed TCRB transcripts got sequenced, as all isolated RNA was reverse transcribed. The assay was immunoSEQ multiplex PCR, and TCRdb's table has in-frame clones only and misses some. Here the sample spans roughly 700,000 clones, around an eighth being singletons. Sequencing was performed on naive CD4+ T cells from blood. Receptors were obtained from a young man with type 1 diabetes.

This clone was seen only a few times. V is TRBV7-6 and J is TRBJ1-5; D call uncertain. This CDR3 is built from 13 residues. The V gene's germline CDR1 is SGHVS and CDR2 FNYEAQ. Trimming removed 1 base at V and 4 bases at J, with 5 bases between. This CDR3 reads CASSLVENQPQHF. CDR3 DNA: TGTGCCAGCAGCTTAGTCGAAAATCAGCCCCAGCATTTT.

A few counts support this clone. The chain has TRBV7-3 and TRBJ1-1, with 8 bases fitting TRBD1. Per germline, CDR1 SGHTA and CDR2 FQGTGA. V dropped 5 bases and J dropped 5; count of bases not matched to a gene: 7. The CDR3 has 14 residues. In nucleotides, the CDR3 is TGTGCCAGCAGCCCTGGACAGGGAAATACTGAAGCTTTCTTT. This gives the protein CASSPGQGNTEAFF.

The chain recombines TRBV18 with TRBJ2-4, with D maybe TRBD1 (6 bases). Trimming took 0 bases from V and 1 from J, leaving 13 bases between them. In germline, CDR1 is KGHSH, CDR2 LQKENI. CDR3 length equals 17 residues. CDR3 protein: CASSPPSGDAAKNIQYF. The DNA for the CDR3 is TGTGCCAGCTCACCACCTTCAGGGGACGCCGCCAAAAACATTCAGTACTTC.

This clone has just a few counts. The V gene is TRBV5-1, the J gene TRBJ2-3; 8 bases agree with TRBD1. The CDR3 is made up of 15 amino acids. From germline, CDR1 is SGHRS and CDR2 YFSETQ. Trimming cost V 6 bases and J 4 bases; bases outside gene matches: 10. The CDR3 reads CASNPRTGRPDTQYF. In DNA, the CDR3 is TGCGCCAGCAATCCCCGGACAGGGCGCCCAGATACGCAGTATTTT.

The V call is TRBV4-2, the J call TRBJ2-3; TRBD2 matches 9 bases. Germline V lookup: CDR1 LGHNA, CDR2 YNFKEQ. The CDR3 sequence is 17 residues long. Unmatched junction bases numbered 9, after V lost 1 base and J lost 4 bases. As DNA, the CDR3 is TGTGCCAGCAGCCAAGGTCTGACTAGCGGTAACCCAGATACGCAGTATTTT. It codes for CASSQGLTSGNPDTQYF.

The gene calls are TRBV5-1 and TRBJ1-1, with D perhaps matching TRBD1 (6 bases). Germline lookup yields CDR1 SGHRS and CDR2 YFSETQ. The CDR3 loop spans 14 amino acids. V was trimmed by 4 bases and J by 2 bases, leaving 12 bases between them. The CDR3 is CASSPPDRNTEAFF. As DNA, the CDR3 is TGCGCCAGCAGCCCACCGGACAGAAACACTGAAGCTTTCTTT.

V gene TRBV30 combines with J gene TRBJ1-6, with D perhaps TRBD1 (5 bases). The CDR3 sequence is 14 residues long. The germline CDR1 and CDR2 sequences are GTSNPN and SVGIG (reference sequence). The CDR3 sequence is CACVGGVGNSPLHF. Written as DNA, the CDR3 is TGTGCTTGTGTGGGGGGGGTTGGAAACTCACCCCTCCACTTT. The full variable domain, completed using reference TRBV30 and TRBJ1-6, is SQTIHQWPATLVQPVGSPLSLECTVEGTSNPNLYWYRQAAGRGLQLLFYSVGIGQISSEVPQNLSASRPQDRQFILSSKKLLLSDSGFYLCACVGGVGNSPLHFGNGTRLTVT.

The CDR3 is CASSVGGQGYEQYF. The CDR3 DNA follows: TGTGCCAGCAGTGTCGGGGGACAGGGCTACGAGCAGTACTTC. V is TRBV6-1 and J is TRBJ2-7; 9 nucleotides line up with TRBD1. The V gene end was trimmed by 4 bases and the J gene end by 3 bases; junction bases not matched to a gene: 4. Germline V gene sequence: CDR1 MNHNS, CDR2 SASEGT. This CDR3 has 14 residues.

In its sample, this clone was seen a few times. V is TRBV7-8 and J is TRBJ1-2; D might be TRBD1 (6 bases). The V gene lost 4 bases and the J gene lost 8 bases, with 17 bases spanning the gap. Germline V gene sequence: CDR1 SGHVS, CDR2 FQNEAQ. CDR3 size: 14 residues. CDR3 loop: CASSSTGLVGGYTF. The CDR3 bases are TGTGCCAGCAGCTCGACAGGCCTCGTAGGGGGCTACACCTTC.

The V call is TRBV10-3, the J call TRBJ2-2; 8 nucleotides align to TRBD2. The CDR3 is 15 residues long. The V gene end was trimmed by 6 bases and the J gene end by 3 bases; junction bases not matched to a gene: 6. Germline V gene data show CDR1 as ENHRY and CDR2 as SYGVKD. The CDR3 protein is CAISGGAADTGELFF. CDR3 nucleotide sequence: TGTGCCATCAGCGGGGGGGCAGCGGACACCGGGGAGCTGTTTTTT.

This clone was counted between two and nine times. V usage is TRBV5-6 and J usage is TRBJ2-7; perhaps D is TRBD1 or TRBD2 (5 bases each). The V and J ends lost 4 bases and 5 bases respectively, with 16 bases between them. The CDR3 runs to 14 residues. CDR1 is SGHDT, CDR2 YYEEEE, per germline. As DNA, the CDR3 is TGTGCCAGCAGCCTCCGGGGACGGCAGAACGAGCAGTACTTC. Amino acids: CASSLRGRQNEQYF.

This clone has a handful of counts. Other DNA sequences in the same sample also yield this CDR3. The V call is TRBV7-8, the J call TRBJ2-3; D uncertain. Germline values: CDR1 SGHVS, CDR2 FQNEAQ. V lost 0 bases to trimming and J lost 5 bases, with 3 bases between them. This CDR3 is 12 amino acids long. CDR3 in DNA: TGTGCCAGCAGCTTAGCAAGAGATACGCAGTATTTT. It codes for CASSLARDTQYF.

This clone appeared a few times. Within the sample, other DNA sequences also encode this same CDR3. As DNA, the CDR3 is TGCGCCAGCAGCTCTGGACGGACTCAAGAGACCCAGTACTTC. Its translation is CASSSGRTQETQYF. This chain uses TRBV5-1 with TRBJ2-5, with a weak D call TRBD2 (5 bases). Germline V CDR1 and CDR2: SGHRS, YFSETQ. The CDR3 covers 14 residues. The V gene lost 3 bases and the J gene lost 2 bases, with 11 bases spanning the gap.

This clone was counted a few times. The chain recombines TRBV14 with TRBJ2-1, with 12 bases lining up with TRBD2. The germline gives CDR1 SGHDN, CDR2 FVKESK. V lost 4 bases and J lost 6; bases outside the gene matches: 7. The CDR3 covers 16 residues. Here the CDR3 reads CASSLRLAGASNEQFF. CDR3 coding DNA: TGTGCCAGCAGCCTTCGACTAGCGGGGGCAAGCAATGAGCAGTTCTTC.

The rearrangement uses TRBV30 and TRBJ2-3; 7 bases agree with TRBD1. The CDR3 is 12 amino acids. Germline V CDR1 and CDR2: GTSNPN, SVGIG (reference sequence). Trimming removed 1 base from V and 6 bases from J; junction bases left unmatched: 1. In nucleotides, the CDR3 is TGTGCCTGGAGTGAGGGGGCGGATACGCAGTATTTT. This codes for CAWSEGADTQYF.